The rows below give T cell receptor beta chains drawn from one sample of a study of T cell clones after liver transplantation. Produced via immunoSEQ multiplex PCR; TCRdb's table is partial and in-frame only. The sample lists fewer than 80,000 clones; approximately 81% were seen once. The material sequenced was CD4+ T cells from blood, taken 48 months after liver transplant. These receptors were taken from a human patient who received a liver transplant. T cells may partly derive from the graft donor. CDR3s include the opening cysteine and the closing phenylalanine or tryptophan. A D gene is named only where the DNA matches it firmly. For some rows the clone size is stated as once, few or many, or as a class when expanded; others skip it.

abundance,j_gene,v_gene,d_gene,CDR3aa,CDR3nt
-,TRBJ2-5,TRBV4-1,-,CASSQGPRGLETQYF,TGCGCCAGCAGCCAAGGACCCCGGGGGTTGGAGACCCAGTACTTC
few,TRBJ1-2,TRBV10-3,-,CAISTEGGGYTF,TGTGCCATCAGCACGGAGGGTGGCGGCTACACCTTC
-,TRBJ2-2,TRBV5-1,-,CASSLDRMGDDTGELFF,TGCGCCAGCAGCTTGGACAGGATGGGCGACGACACCGGGGAGCTGTTTTTT
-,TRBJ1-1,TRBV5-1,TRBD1,CASSAWDRVTEAFF,TGCGCCAGCAGCGCCTGGGACAGAGTCACTGAAGCTTTCTTT
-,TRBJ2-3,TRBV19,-,CASSTFTDTQYF,TGTGCCAGTAGTACCTTCACAGATACGCAGTATTTT
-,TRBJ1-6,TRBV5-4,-,CASSFGQSTLSSYNSPLHF,TGTGCCAGCAGCTTCGGACAGTCGACCCTGAGCTCCTATAATTCACCCCTCCACTTT
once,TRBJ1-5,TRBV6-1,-,CASSERNNQPQHF,TGTGCCAGCAGTGAAAGAAACAATCAGCCCCAGCATTTT
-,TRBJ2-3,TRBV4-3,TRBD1,CASSQGTGVDTQYF,TGCGCCAGCAGCCAAGGTACAGGGGTTGATACGCAGTATTTT
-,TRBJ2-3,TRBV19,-,CASSGRSGSTDTQYF,TGTGCCAGTAGCGGGAGAAGCGGGAGCACAGATACGCAGTATTTT
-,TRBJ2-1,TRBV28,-,CASSFEGGLVDEQFF,TGTGCCAGCAGTTTTGAAGGGGGGTTAGTTGATGAGCAGTTCTTC
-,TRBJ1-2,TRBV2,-,CASSEGLPPEYGYTF,TGTGCCAGCAGTGAGGGGCTCCCTCCGGAATATGGCTACACCTTC
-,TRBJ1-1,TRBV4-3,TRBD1,CASSRTGTGGTEAFF,TGCGCCAGCAGCCGAACCGGGACAGGGGGCACTGAAGCTTTCTTT
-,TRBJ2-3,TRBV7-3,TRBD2,CASSYLTSGGADTQYF,TGTGCCAGCAGTTATTTGACTAGCGGGGGGGCAGATACGCAGTATTTT
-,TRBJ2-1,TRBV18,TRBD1,CASSLPGQGRGEQFF,TGTGCCAGCTCACTACCGGGACAGGGGAGGGGTGAGCAGTTCTTC
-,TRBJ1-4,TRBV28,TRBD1,CAISFDRVSGKLFF,TGTGCCATCTCATTCGACAGGGTCAGTGGAAAACTGTTTTTT
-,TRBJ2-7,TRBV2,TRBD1,CASDRQGTHEQYF,TGTGCCAGTGATCGACAGGGCACCCACGAGCAGTACTTC
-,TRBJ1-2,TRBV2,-,CASRMGGDYGYTF,TGTGCCAGCAGGATGGGAGGGGACTATGGCTACACCTTC
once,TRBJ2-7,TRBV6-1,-,CASSGGPPYEQYF,TGTGCCAGCAGTGGGGGACCACCCTACGAGCAGTACTTC
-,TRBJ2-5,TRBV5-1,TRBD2,CASSLAGGRAQETQYF,TGCGCCAGCAGCTTGGCCGGCGGGAGGGCCCAAGAGACCCAGTACTTC
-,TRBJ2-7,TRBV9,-,CASSVDGFGEQYF,TGTGCCAGCAGCGTAGACGGTTTTGGGGAGCAGTACTTC
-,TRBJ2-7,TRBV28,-,CASTLGGNRPYEQYF,TGTGCCAGCACCTTGGGTGGAAACCGGCCATACGAGCAGTACTTC
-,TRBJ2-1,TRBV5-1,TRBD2,CASSLEGLAVSSYNEQFF,TGCGCCAGCAGCTTGGAGGGACTAGCGGTAAGCTCCTACAATGAGCAGTTCTTC
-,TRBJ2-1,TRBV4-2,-,CASSSYLVGGGHGYNEQFF,TGTGCCAGCAGCTCCTATCTTGTTGGGGGGGGGCATGGCTACAATGAGCAGTTCTTC
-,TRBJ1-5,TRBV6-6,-,CASKETGSGNQPQHF,TGTGCCAGCAAAGAAACGGGGTCGGGCAATCAGCCCCAGCATTTT
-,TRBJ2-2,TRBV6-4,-,CASSLERQNTGELFF,TGTGCCAGTTCTCTAGAGCGACAGAACACCGGGGAGCTGTTTTTT
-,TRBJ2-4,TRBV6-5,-,CASGGGGTQNIQYF,TGTGCCAGCGGGGGGGGCGGGACCCAAAACATTCAGTACTTC
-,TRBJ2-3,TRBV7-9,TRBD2,CASSFSTSGTDTQYF,TGTGCCAGCAGCTTCTCGACTAGCGGCACAGATACGCAGTATTTT
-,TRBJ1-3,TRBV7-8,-,CASSLRGGGNTIYF,TGTGCCAGCAGCTTAAGGGGGGGTGGAAACACCATATATTTT
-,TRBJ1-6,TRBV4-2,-,CATKTGEENSPLHF,TGTGCCACAAAGACAGGCGAGGAGAATTCACCCCTCCACTTT
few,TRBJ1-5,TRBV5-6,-,CASSSSDRYRSQPQHF,TGTGCCAGCAGCTCATCCGACAGGTATAGGAGTCAGCCCCAGCATTTT
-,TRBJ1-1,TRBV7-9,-,CASSLNGERALFKAFF,TGTGCCAGCAGCTTAAATGGGGAAAGGGCACTCTTCAAAGCTTTCTTT
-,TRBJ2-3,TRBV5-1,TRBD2,CASRVSSGGAADTQYF,TGCGCCAGCAGGGTATCTAGCGGGGGGGCCGCAGATACGCAGTATTTT
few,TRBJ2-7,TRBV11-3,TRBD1,CASSPGEGAGSYEQYF,TGTGCCAGCAGCCCAGGTGAGGGGGCCGGATCCTACGAGCAGTACTTC
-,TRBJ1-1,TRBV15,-,CATSRGSDYPEAFF,TGTGCCACCAGCAGAGGTAGCGATTATCCTGAAGCTTTCTTT
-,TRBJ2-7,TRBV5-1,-,CASSSLFAWGTLRYEQYF,TGCGCCAGCAGTTCCTTATTCGCTTGGGGGACACTCCGTTACGAGCAGTACTTC
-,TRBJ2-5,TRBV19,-,CASSIATRGSETQYF,TGTGCCAGTAGTATAGCGACTAGGGGTTCAGAGACCCAGTACTTC
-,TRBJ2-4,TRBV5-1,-,CASSDPPRENIQYF,TGCGCCAGCAGCGACCCTCCCCGGGAAAACATTCAGTACTTC
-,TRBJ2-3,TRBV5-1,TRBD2,CASSRGGASPLTDTQYF,TGCGCCAGCAGCCGGGGGGGCGCCTCACCGCTCACAGATACGCAGTATTTT
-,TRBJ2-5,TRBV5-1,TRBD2,CASSLRTSAPEETQYF,TGCGCCAGCAGCCTACGGACTAGTGCCCCGGAAGAGACCCAGTACTTC
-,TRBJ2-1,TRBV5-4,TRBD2,CASSLLGLAAYNEQFF,TGTGCCAGCAGCTTGCTGGGACTAGCGGCCTACAATGAGCAGTTCTTC
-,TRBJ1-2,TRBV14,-,CASSPIQGRGYTF,TGTGCCAGCAGCCCTATACAGGGTCGGGGCTACACCTTC
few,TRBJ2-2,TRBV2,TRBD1,CASRQGKAGELFF,TGTGCCAGCCGACAGGGGAAGGCCGGGGAGCTGTTTTTT
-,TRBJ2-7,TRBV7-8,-,CASSRKVTVAYEQYF,TGTGCCAGCAGCCGCAAAGTGACAGTAGCCTACGAGCAGTACTTC
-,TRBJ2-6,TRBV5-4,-,CASSLVVRSSGANVLTF,TGTGCCAGCAGCTTGGTCGTCAGGAGCTCTGGGGCCAACGTCCTGACTTTC
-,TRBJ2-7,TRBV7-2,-,CASSPRAVSSYEQYF,TGTGCCAGCAGCCCCAGGGCCGTTAGCTCCTACGAGCAGTACTTC
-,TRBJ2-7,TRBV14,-,CASSQVGGQGVSEQYF,TGTGCCAGCAGCCAAGTGGGTGGACAAGGGGTTTCCGAGCAGTACTTC
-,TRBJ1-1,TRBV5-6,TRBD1,CASSRLYRGHYTEAFF,TGTGCCAGCAGCCGGCTCTACAGGGGGCACTACACTGAAGCTTTCTTT
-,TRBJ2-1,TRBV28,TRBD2,CASSLFPSGRVNEQFF,TGTGCCAGCAGTTTATTCCCTAGCGGGAGGGTTAATGAGCAGTTCTTC
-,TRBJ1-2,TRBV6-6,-,CASSYGGGDYGYTF,TGTGCCAGCAGTTACGGGGGGGGAGACTATGGCTACACCTTC
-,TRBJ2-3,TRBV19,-,CASSIDLGGGVFSADTQYF,TGTGCCAGTAGTATAGATCTAGGAGGGGGCGTCTTCTCGGCAGATACGCAGTATTTT
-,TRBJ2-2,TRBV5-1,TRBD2,CASSLAALAGPGELFF,TGCGCCAGCAGCTTGGCCGCCCTAGCGGGACCCGGGGAGCTGTTTTTT
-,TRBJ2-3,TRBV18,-,CASSPNRIAQYF,TGTGCCAGCTCACCAAATCGTATCGCGCAGTATTTT
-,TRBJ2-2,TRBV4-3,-,CASSPGLRNTGELFF,TGCGCCAGCAGCCCGGGACTTCGAAACACCGGGGAGCTGTTTTTT
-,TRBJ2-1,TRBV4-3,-,CASSQGPASYFNEQFF,TGCGCCAGCAGCCAAGGGCCGGCGTCGTATTTCAATGAGCAGTTCTTC
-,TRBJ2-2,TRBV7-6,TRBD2,CASSPLRGGNTGELFF,TGTGCCAGCAGCCCATTGCGGGGGGGGAACACCGGGGAGCTGTTTTTT